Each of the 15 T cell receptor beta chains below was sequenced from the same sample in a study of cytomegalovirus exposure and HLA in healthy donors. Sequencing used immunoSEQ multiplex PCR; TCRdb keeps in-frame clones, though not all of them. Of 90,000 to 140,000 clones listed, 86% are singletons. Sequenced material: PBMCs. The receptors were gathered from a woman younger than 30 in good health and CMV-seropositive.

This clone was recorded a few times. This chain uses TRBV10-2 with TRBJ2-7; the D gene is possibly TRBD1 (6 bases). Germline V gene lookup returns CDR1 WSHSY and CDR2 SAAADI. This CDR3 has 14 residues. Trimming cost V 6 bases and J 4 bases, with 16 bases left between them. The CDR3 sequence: CASSLDRSLYEQYF. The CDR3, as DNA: TGCGCCAGCAGCTTAGACAGGTCCCTTTACGAGCAGTACTTC.

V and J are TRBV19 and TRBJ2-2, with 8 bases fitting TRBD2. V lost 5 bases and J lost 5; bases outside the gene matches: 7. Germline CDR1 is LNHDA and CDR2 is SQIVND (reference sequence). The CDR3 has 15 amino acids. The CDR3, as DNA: TGTGCCAGTAGTCGGAGCGGGAGAAGGACCGGGGAGCTGTTTTTT. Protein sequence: CASSRSGRRTGELFF.

CDR3 nucleotides: TGTGCCAGCAGTGACAGGGGGCAGCCCCAGCATTTT. Amino acid sequence: CASSDRGQPQHF. The rearrangement uses TRBV7-9 and TRBJ1-5, with TRBD1 matching 9 bases. The V gene's germline CDR1 is SEHNR and CDR2 FQNEAQ (reference sequence). V was clipped by 6 bases and J by 7 bases; unmatched bases: 1. The CDR3 totals 12 residues.

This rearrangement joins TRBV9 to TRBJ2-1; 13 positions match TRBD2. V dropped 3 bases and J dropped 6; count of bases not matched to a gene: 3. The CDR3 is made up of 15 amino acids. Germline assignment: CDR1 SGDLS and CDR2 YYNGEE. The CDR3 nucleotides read TGTGCCAGCAGCGCGACTAGCGGGAGGTTCAATGAGCAGTTCTTC. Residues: CASSATSGRFNEQFF.

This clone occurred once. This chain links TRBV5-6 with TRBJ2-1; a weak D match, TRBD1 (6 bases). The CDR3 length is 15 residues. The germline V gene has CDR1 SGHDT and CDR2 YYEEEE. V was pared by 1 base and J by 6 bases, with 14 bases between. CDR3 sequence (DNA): TGTGCCAGCAGCTTGCGTTTAGGGACATTCAATGAGCAGTTCTTC. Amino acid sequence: CASSLRLGTFNEQFF.

The CDR3 nucleotides are TGTGCCAGCAGCTTCTCTAGCACAGATACGCAGTATTTT. It translates to CASSFSSTDTQYF. This chain connects TRBV7-9 to TRBJ2-3; D gene unclear. In germline, CDR1 is SEHNR, CDR2 FQNEAQ (reference sequence). The germline V and J ends were trimmed by 3 bases and 0 bases, with 4 bases remaining between them. This CDR3 region has 13 residues.

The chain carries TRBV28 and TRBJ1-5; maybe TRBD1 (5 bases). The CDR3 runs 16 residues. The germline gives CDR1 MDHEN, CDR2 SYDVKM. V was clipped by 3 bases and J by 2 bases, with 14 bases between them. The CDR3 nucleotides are TGTGCCAGCAGTTTCCGGTCCGGGGGAGGCAATCAGCCCCAGCATTTT. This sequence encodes CASSFRSGGGNQPQHF.

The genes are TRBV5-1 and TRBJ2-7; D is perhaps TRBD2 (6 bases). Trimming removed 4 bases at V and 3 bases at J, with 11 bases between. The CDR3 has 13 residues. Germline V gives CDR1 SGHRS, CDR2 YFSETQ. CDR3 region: CASSPEGFYEQYF. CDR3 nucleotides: TGCGCCAGCAGCCCGGAGGGTTTCTACGAGCAGTACTTC.

For the CDR3, the DNA is TGTGCCAGCAGTAGGGACAGGGCGGCAGATACGCAGTATTTT. Protein product: CASSRDRAADTQYF. The chain combines TRBV2 with TRBJ2-3, with 9 bases that match TRBD1. After removal of 5 bases from V and 4 bases from J, the junction contained 4 bases not matched to a gene. The CDR3 sequence is 14 residues long. Germline V gives CDR1 SNHLY, CDR2 FYNNEI.

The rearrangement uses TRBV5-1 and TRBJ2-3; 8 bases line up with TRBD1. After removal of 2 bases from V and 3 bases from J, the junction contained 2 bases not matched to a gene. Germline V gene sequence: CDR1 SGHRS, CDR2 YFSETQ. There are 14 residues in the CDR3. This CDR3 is CASSFRTGTDTQYF. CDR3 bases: TGCGCCAGCAGCTTCCGGACAGGGACAGATACGCAGTATTTT.

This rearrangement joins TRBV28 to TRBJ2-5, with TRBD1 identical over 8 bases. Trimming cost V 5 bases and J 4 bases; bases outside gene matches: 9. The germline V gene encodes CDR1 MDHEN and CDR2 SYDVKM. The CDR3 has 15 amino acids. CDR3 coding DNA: TGTGCCAGCAGTCCCGGACAGGGAATAGGAGAGACCCAGTACTTC. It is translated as CASSPGQGIGETQYF.

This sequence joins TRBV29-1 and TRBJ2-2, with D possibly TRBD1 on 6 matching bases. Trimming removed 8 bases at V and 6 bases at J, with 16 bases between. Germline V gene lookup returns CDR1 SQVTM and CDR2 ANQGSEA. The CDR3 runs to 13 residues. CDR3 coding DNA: TGCAGCCTATTGACTGGGGGCTCCGGGGAGCTGTTTTTT. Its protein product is CSLLTGGSGELFF.

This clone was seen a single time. In DNA, the CDR3 is TGTGCCAGCAGCGTCACCGGGGCCGGGGAGCTGTTTTTT. Protein product: CASSVTGAGELFF. V usage is TRBV5-6 and J usage is TRBJ2-2, with D maybe TRBD2 (5 bases). The V end was cut by 4 bases, the J end by 6 bases, with 10 bases between. The CDR3 is 13 amino acids. Germline V gene lookup returns CDR1 SGHDT and CDR2 YYEEEE.

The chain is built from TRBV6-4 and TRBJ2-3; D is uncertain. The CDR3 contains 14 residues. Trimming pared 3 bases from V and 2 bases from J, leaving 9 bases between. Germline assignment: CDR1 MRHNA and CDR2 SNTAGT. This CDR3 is CASSDTDTTDTQYF. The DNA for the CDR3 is TGTGCCAGCAGTGATACCGACACCACAGATACGCAGTATTTT.

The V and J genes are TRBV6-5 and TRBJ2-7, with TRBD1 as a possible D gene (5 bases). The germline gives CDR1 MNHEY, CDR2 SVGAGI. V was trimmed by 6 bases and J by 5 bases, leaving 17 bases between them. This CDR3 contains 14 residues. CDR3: CASRLPGAPDEQYF. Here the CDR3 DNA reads TGTGCCAGCAGGTTACCTGGGGCGCCGGACGAGCAGTACTTC.